Each of the 4 T cell receptor delta chains below was sequenced from the same sample in a study of gamma-delta T cells after stem cell transplantation. TCRdb re-analyzed the RT-PCR reads via CATT. The repertoire has several hundred delta-chain clones, roughly 4.5% of them found once; the top ten carry about four fifths. The sequencing input was gamma-delta T cells. The receptors stem from a human donor. It is not recorded whose cells these are; they may come from a transplant donor.

Worth noting for this clone: This likely traces to a read error, being one base from a far larger clone. The V gene is TRDV1, the J gene TRDJ1; tentatively, D is TRDD2 (6 bases). Germline V CDR1 and CDR2: TSWWSYY, QGS. This CDR3 is 13 amino acids long. The DNA of the CDR3 is TGTGCTCTTGGGGAACCGCGGGTCCTACGTCTTACGTTT. It encodes CALGEPRVLRLTF.

This clone has more than one count but fewer than ten. TCRdb pairs this DNA with a much larger clone's protein that differs at residue 19, likely a read error; the protein shown was translated from the DNA. The chain joins TRDV1 to TRDJ1; 11 nucleotides agree with TRDD3. The CDR3 totals 21 residues. Germline assignment: CDR1 TSWWSYY and CDR2 QGS. Here the CDR3 DNA reads TGTGCTCTTGGGGAACTAGAGTCAGACTGGGGGATAAAAGGGGGGACCGATAAACCCATCTTT. Encoded protein: CALGELESDWGIKGGTDKPIF.

Comment on this clone: TCRdb has a much larger clone's protein, which differs at residue 9 from the translation of this DNA, likely because of a read error; what is shown is the protein translated from the DNA. The chain carries TRDV2 and TRDJ1; TRDD3 matches 7 bases. This CDR3 is 16 amino acids long. The germline V gene encodes CDR1 GEAIGNYY and CDR2 EKD. Unmatched junction bases numbered 9, after V lost 3 bases and J lost 0 bases. CDR3 sequence (DNA): TGTGCCTGTGACTTACTACTGGGGAACGACACCGATAAACTCATCTTT. Residues: CACDLLLGNDTDKLIF.

Concerning this clone: The protein in TCRdb stems from a much larger clone and differs at residue 13 from this DNA's translation, likely a read error; here the protein is translated from the DNA. The CDR3 spells CALGESRVLRLTLGYWGYTDKLIF. CDR3 DNA: TGTGCTCTTGGGGAATCGCGGGTCCTACGTCTTACGCTTGGGTACTGGGGGTACACCGATAAACTCATCTTT. The gene calls are TRDV1 and TRDJ1; 8 bases line up with TRDD3. The CDR3 spans 24 residues. Trimming took 2 bases from V and 0 from J; bases not matched to a gene: 29. The germline gives CDR1 TSWWSYY, CDR2 QGS.